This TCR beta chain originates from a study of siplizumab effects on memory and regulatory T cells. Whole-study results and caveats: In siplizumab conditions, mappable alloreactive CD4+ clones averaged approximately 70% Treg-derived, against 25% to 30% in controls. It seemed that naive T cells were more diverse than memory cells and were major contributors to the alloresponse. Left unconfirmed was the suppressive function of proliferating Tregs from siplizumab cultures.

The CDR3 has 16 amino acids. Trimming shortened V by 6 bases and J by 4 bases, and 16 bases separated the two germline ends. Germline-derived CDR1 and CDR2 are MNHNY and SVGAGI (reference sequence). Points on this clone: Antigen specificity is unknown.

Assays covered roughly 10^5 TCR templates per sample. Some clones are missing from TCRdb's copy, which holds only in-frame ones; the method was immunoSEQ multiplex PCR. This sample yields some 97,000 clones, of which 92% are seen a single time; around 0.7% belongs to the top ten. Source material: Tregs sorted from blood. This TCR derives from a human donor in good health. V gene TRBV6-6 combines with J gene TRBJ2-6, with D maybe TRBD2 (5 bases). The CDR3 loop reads CASRPLPGLGANVLTF. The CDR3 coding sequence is TGTGCCAGCAGACCACTCCCGGGGTTAGGGGCCAACGTCCTGACTTTC.